The source of this TCR beta chain is a study of control samples from healthy donors and cancer patients. V lost 1 base, J lost 3 bases, and 4 bases lay in between. Per germline, CDR1 SGHDN and CDR2 FVKESK. The CDR3 has 12 residues. The protocol was immunoSEQ multiplex PCR, while the TCRdb copy is restricted to in-frame clones and leaves out a portion. The table has 150,000 to 200,000 clones, over 85% seen once; the top ten hold roughly 1.6%. The rearrangement uses TRBV14 and TRBJ2-7; D remains ambiguous. Sequencing was performed on blood. The receptor comes from a man aged 18 to 29 in good health. CDR3 nucleotide sequence: TGTGCCAGCAGCCAAGTTCTCTACGAGCAGTACTTC. Residues: CASSQVLYEQYF.